What follows describes a single T cell receptor (beta chain). No antigen is known for it. The germline gene is not matched at one end of the junction; a read error may be the cause. This sample was included in a study of blood T cells in healthy people across ages. General study results and limits: Naive T cell percentage strongly correlated with TCR beta diversity. It was the long-lived donors that had more naive CD4+ cells and higher diversity than aged donors.

Germline CDR1 reads LGHNA; CDR2 reads YSLEER. This CDR3 is built from 15 residues. Then a second PCR, running roughly 7 to 11 cycles, was carried out with a sample-barcoded 5' primer and a J-beta primer mix. TCRdb fed the 5' RACE reads into MiXCR, producing one record per CDR3 protein. The repertoire holds 760,000 or so distinct CDR3 sequences, with 25% as singletons. The same sample was also used in a study of T cells of mothers and their children. This second study notes: Each child gave about 3 million TCR beta CDR3 reads (each mother, over 8.5 million). Thymic selection, a shaping force on TCR recombination output, acts similarly in related and unrelated pairs.

This sequence originates from a boy aged 5-17 years in good health. The sequenced sample consisted of blood. This sequence joins TRBV4-3 and TRBJ2-7; D is undetermined. CDR3 in DNA: TGCGTCAGCAGCCAAGGAAGTACTGGATACTACGAGCAGTACTTC. Its protein product is CVSSQGSTGYYEQYF.